One TCR beta chain is described in this entry. These data originate in a study of blood T cell repertoires in COVID-19. Clinical histories supplied by participants themselves formed the basis of cohort assignment. Cohort 3 recovery required two negative PCRs, clearance, or symptom resolution. Authors' methods: How many nucleated cells were present was estimated from reference gene primer amplification. TCRdb keeps only in-frame clones here, not all; method: immunoSEQ multiplex PCR. V, J and clone size are those of that table, while D and trimming were read from the DNA. The data contain roughly 300,000 clones, 85% of them singletons. The material sequenced was PBMCs or T cells enriched from blood (not recorded which). This TCR was recovered from a woman between 50 and 59 years old who had recovered from COVID-19.

This chain's CDR3 is CASSEFRAGNTDTQYF. The CDR3 DNA sequence: TGTGCCAGCAGTGAGTTTCGAGCGGGGAACACAGATACGCAGTATTTT. The chain recombines TRBV6-4 with TRBJ2-3; TRBD2 agrees at 7 bases. Unmatched junction bases numbered 8, after V lost 3 bases and J lost 2 bases. CDR3 length equals 16 residues. CDR1 MRHNA and CDR2 SNTAGT come from the germline V gene.